The clone carrying this T cell receptor beta chain came up a few times. Its antigen is still unknown. The sample holds other DNA sequences that translate to the same CDR3. This PCR relied on a set of 60 Vbeta primers and 13 Jbeta primers. Authors' data handling: A later analysis counted tens of millions of unique TCR beta chains, around 10 million shared. TCRdb's copy holds only in-frame clones and misses some; the assay was immunoSEQ multiplex PCR. Clone size and the V and J calls come from that table; the DNA yielded D and trimming. This repertoire shows 200,000 to 250,000 clones, roughly 80% found once; its top ten account for approximately 1.5%. This sample is drawn from a study of cytomegalovirus exposure and HLA in healthy donors. Whole-study findings and limits: There were several of the most significant clusters that appeared linked to common viral pathogens in a later analysis. Later on, a genetic analysis was performed. It linked a missense variant in DCLRE1C with V- and J-gene trimming of TCR beta.

J was trimmed by 4 bases and V by 3 bases; bases with no gene match: 0. The CDR3 is 13 amino acids. CDR1 and CDR2 (germline): SGHVS, FNYEAQ. The chain has TRBV7-6 and TRBJ2-5; TRBD1 matches 9 bases. The receptor was isolated from a man in his forties or fifties in good health and CMV-seronegative. Sequencing input: PBMCs. The CDR3 reads CASSLDRGETQYF. CDR3 sequence (DNA): TGTGCCAGCAGCTTGGACAGGGGAGAGACCCAGTACTTC. The variable domain in full, completed from reference TRBV7-6 and TRBJ2-5, reads GAGVSQSPRYKVTKRGQDVALRCDPISGHVSLYWYRQALGQGPEFLTYFNYEAQQDKSGLPNDRFSAERPEGSISTLTIQRTEQRDSAMYRCASSLDRGETQYFGPGTRLLVL.